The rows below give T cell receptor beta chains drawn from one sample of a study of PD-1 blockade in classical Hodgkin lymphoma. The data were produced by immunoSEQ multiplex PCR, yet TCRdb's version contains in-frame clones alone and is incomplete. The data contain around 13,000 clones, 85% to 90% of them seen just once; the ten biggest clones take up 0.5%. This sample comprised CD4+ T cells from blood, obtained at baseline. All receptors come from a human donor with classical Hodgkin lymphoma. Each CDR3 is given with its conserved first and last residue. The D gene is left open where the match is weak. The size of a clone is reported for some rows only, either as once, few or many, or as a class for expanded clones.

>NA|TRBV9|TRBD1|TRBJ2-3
TGTGCCAGCAGCGTAGAAGGACAGGGTGCTGGGGATACGCAGTATTTT
CASSVEGQGAGDTQYF
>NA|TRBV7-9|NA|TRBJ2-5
TGTGCCAGCAGCCATACAGGTTTTCAAGAGACCCAGTACTTC
CASSHTGFQETQYF
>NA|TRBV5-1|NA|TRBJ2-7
TGCGCCAGCAGTGAACAGATCTCCTACGAGCAGTACTTC
CASSEQISYEQYF
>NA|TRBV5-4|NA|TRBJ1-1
TGTGCCAGCAGCCCCCCCGGGACCACTGGCACTGAAGCTTTCTTT
CASSPPGTTGTEAFF
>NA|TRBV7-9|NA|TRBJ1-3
TGTGCCAGCGCTCCAGGAGGGGTCTCTGGAAACACCATATATTTT
CASAPGGVSGNTIYF
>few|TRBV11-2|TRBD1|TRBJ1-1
TGTGCCAGCAGCTTAGGGTCGACAGGGGGCTACACTGAAGCTTTCTTT
CASSLGSTGGYTEAFF
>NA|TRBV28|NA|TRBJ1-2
TGTGCCAGCAGTTCCATATCCGGGACAAGCTATGGCTACACCTTC
CASSSISGTSYGYTF
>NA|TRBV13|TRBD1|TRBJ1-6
TGTGCCAGCAGCTTAACCGGGACAGGGGGTAATTCACCCCTCCACTTT
CASSLTGTGGNSPLHF
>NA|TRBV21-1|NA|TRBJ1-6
TGTGCCAGCAGCTCAAGGGACACTTTTATAACCAATTCACCCCTCCACTTT
CASSSRDTFITNSPLHF
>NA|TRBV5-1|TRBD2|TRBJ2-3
TGCGCCAGCGGAGATATAATAGCGGGAGCTGGCACAGATACGCAGTATTTT
CASGDIIAGAGTDTQYF
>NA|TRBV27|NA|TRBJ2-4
TGTGCCAGCAGTTTATCGCCGGCAGGCTTAGCCAAAAACATTCAGTACTTC
CASSLSPAGLAKNIQYF
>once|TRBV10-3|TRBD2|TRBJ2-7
TGTGCCATCACTAGCGGTTTCGGCGAGCAGTACTTC
CAITSGFGEQYF
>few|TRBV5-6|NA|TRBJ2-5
TGTGCCAGCAGCTTGGGGGCAGGTAACGCGGAGACCCAGTACTTC
CASSLGAGNAETQYF
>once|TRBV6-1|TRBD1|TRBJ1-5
TGTGCCAGCAGTACAGGGGGCAGGAATCAGCCCCAGCATTTT
CASSTGGRNQPQHF
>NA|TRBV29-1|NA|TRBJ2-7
TGCAGCGCCGCGGGGACAGCCATCGAGCAGTACTTC
CSAAGTAIEQYF
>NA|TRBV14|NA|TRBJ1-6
TGTGCCAGCAGCCAGTCCCTTTATTCACCCCTCCACTTT
CASSQSLYSPLHF
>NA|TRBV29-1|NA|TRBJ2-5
TGCAGCGTTGGGACAGTACAAGAGACCCAGTACTTC
CSVGTVQETQYF
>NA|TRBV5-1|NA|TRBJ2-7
TGCGCCAGCAGCTTGTTGTCGGACCCTCGGTACGAGCAGTACTTC
CASSLLSDPRYEQYF
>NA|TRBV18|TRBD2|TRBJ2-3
TGTGCCAGCTCACCGATTGCGGGGGGGACAGATACGCAGTATTTT
CASSPIAGGTDTQYF
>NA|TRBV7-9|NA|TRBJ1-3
TGTGCCAGCAGCTTATCTGGAGACACCATATATTTT
CASSLSGDTIYF
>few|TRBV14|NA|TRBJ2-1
TGTGCCAGCAGCCGCCTGGGGGGAAGCTCCTACAATGAGCAGTTCTTC
CASSRLGGSSYNEQFF
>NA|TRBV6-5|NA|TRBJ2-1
TGTGCCAGCAGTAGGACAGTAACACACAATGAGCAGTTCTTC
CASSRTVTHNEQFF
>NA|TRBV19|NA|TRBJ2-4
TGTGCCAGTAGTATAGATTCGGGTACGGGCATTCAGTACTTC
CASSIDSGTGIQYF
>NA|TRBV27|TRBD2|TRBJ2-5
TGTGCCAGCAGTTCACTAGCGGTGGAGACCCAGTACTTC
CASSSLAVETQYF
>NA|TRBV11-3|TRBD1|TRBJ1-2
TGTGCCAGCAGCCCTCGAGCCGACAGGGTGAGTGTTAACTATGGCTACACCTTC
CASSPRADRVSVNYGYTF
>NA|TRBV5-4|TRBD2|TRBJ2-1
TGTGCCAGCAGTAACCCGGGCGGGGGGGCAGACAATGAGCAGTTCTTC
CASSNPGGGADNEQFF
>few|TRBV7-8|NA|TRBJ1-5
TGTGCCAGCAGCTTCATCCATCAGCCCCAGCATTTT
CASSFIHQPQHF
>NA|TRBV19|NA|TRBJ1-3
TGTGCCAGTAAAAGACAGAGCTCTGGAAACACCATATATTTT
CASKRQSSGNTIYF
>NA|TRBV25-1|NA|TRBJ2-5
TGTGCCAGCAGTGAATGGGACGGGCAAGAGACCCAGTACTTC
CASSEWDGQETQYF
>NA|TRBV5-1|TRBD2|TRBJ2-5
TGCGCCAGCAGGGCGCGGCGGGGGGGTGAAGAGACCCAGTACTTC
CASRARRGGEETQYF
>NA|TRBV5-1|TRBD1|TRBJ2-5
TGCGCCAGCAGCTTGGAGGGGCAGGGGGCCGGTGAGACCCAGTACTTC
CASSLEGQGAGETQYF
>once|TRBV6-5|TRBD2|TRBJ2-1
TGTGCCAGCAAGACTAGCGGGAGTCAGGAGCAGTTCTTC
CASKTSGSQEQFF
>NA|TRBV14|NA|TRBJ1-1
TGTGCCAGCAGCCTTAACTTGAACACTGAAGCTTTCTTT
CASSLNLNTEAFF
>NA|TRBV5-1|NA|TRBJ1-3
TGCGCCAGCAGCGGGGACCTCTCTGGAAACACCATATATTTT
CASSGDLSGNTIYF
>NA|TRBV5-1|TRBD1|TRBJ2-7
TGCGCCAGCAGCTTACAGGGGTCCCCCTACGAGCAGTACTTC
CASSLQGSPYEQYF
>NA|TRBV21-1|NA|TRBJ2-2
TGTGCCAGCAGCAAAGGACTAGCGGGTGACGCGAACACCGGGGAGCTGTTTTTT
CASSKGLAGDANTGELFF
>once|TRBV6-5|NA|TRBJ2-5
TGTGCCAGCAGGACCGGGACAACTGAGACCCAGTACTTC
CASRTGTTETQYF
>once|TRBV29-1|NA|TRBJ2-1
TGCAGTGGTGAGCTCTACAATGAGCAGTTCTTC
CSGELYNEQFF
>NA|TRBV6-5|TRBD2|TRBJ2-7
TGTGCCAGCAGTTACAGGGCTAGCGGGGCCCGGGAGCAGTACTTC
CASSYRASGAREQYF
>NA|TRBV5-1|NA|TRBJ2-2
TGCGCCAGCAGCTTGTGGGCGGCTTCGAACACCGGGGAGCTGTTTTTT
CASSLWAASNTGELFF
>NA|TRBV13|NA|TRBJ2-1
TGTGCCAGCAGCTTAGGACAGGGCGTAGTCAATGAGCAGTTCTTC
CASSLGQGVVNEQFF
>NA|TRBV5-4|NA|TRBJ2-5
TGTGCCAGCAGCTTGGGGGGGCAGCAAGAGACCCAGTACTTC
CASSLGGQQETQYF
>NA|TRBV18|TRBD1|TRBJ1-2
TGTGCCAGCTCACCGGACAGGGTGAATGGCTACACCTTC
CASSPDRVNGYTF
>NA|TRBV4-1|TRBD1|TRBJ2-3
TGCGCCAGCAGCAGGGGGACAGGGGGTTATGAGACAGATACGCAGTATTTT
CASSRGTGGYETDTQYF
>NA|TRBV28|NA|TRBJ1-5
TGTGCCAGCAGCCCCTCCCCAAGCAATCAGCCCCAGCATTTT
CASSPSPSNQPQHF
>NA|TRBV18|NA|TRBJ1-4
TGTGCCAGCTCACCACCGGGGAGGAGTGAAAAACTGTTTTTT
CASSPPGRSEKLFF
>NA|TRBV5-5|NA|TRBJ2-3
TGTGCCAGCAGCCCCCGACTAGGGGATACGCAGTATTTT
CASSPRLGDTQYF
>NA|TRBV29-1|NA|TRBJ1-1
TGCAGCGGCGGAAAGTTGGGGTTGAACACTGAAGCTTTCTTT
CSGGKLGLNTEAFF